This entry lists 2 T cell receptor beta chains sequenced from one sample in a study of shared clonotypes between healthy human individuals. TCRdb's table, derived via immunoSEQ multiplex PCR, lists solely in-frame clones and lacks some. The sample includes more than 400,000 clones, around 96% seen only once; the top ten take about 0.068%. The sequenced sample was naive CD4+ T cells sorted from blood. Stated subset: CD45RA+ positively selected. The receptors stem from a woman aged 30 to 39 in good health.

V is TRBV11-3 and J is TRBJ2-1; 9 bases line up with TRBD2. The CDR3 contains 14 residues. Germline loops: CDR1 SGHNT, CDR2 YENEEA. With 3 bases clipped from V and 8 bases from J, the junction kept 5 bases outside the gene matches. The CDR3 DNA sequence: TGTGCCAGCAGCTTGGCTAGCGGGAATGATGAGCAGTTCTTC. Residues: CASSLASGNDEQFF. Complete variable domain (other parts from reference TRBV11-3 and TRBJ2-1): EAGVVQSPRYKIIEKKQPVAFWCNPISGHNTLYWYLQNLGQGPELLIRYENEEAVDDSQLPKDRFSAERLKGVDSTLKIQPAELGDSAVYLCASSLASGNDEQFFGPGTRLTVL.

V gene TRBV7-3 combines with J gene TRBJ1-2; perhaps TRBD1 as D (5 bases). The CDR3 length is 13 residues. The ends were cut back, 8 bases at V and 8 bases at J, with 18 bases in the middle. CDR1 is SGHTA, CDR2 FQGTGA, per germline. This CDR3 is CASPIDRFEGYTF. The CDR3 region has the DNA TGTGCCAGCCCCATTGACAGATTCGAGGGCTACACCTTC.